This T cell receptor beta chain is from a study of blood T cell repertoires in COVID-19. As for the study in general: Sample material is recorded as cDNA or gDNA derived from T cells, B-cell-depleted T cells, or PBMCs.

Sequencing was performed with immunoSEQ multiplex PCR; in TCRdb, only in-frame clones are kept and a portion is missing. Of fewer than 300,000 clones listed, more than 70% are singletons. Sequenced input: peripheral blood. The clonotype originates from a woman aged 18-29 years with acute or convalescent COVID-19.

CDR3 sequence reads: CASSEALGHWSGYTF. The CDR3 DNA reads as TGTGCCAGCAGTGAAGCGTTGGGGCACTGGAGCGGCTACACCTTC. The genes are TRBV6-1 and TRBJ1-2, with D perhaps TRBD1 (5 bases). The germline V gene has CDR1 MNHNS and CDR2 SASEGT. Trimming shortened V by 0 bases and J by 8 bases, and 16 bases separated the two germline ends. This CDR3 has 15 residues.